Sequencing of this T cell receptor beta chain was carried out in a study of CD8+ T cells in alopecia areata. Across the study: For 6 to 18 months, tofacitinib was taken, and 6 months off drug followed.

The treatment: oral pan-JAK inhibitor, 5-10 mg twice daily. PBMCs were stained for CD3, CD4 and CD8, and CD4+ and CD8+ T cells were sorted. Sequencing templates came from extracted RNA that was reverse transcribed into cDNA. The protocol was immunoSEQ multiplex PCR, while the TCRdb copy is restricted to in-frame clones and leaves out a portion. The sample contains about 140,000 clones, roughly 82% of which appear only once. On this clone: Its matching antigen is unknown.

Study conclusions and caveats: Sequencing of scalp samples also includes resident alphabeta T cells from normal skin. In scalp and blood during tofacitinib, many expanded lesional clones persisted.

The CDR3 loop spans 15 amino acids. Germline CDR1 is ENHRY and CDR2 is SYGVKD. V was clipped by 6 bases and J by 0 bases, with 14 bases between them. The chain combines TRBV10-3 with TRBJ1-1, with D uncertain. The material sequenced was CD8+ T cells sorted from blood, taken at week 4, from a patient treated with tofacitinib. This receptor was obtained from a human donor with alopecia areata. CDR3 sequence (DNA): TGTGCCATCAGATCCGGCGGGCACATGAACACTGAAGCTTTCTTT. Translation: CAIRSGGHMNTEAFF.